Described below is a single T cell receptor (beta chain) sequence and its context. TCRdb's copy holds only in-frame clones and misses some; the assay was immunoSEQ multiplex PCR. The data contain about 110,000 clones, approximately 90% of them seen just once; the ten biggest clones take up 1.6%. The record originates from a study of T cell changes during pregnancy in multiple sclerosis. This clonotype originated in a female donor with multiple sclerosis, enrolled in a pregnancy study. The sample consisted of peripheral blood, taken after pregnancy.

The DNA for the CDR3 is TGTGCCAGCAGCCCCCGATCCGGGACAGGGACTTTAAGCTACAATGAGCAGTTCTTC. This encodes CASSPRSGTGTLSYNEQFF. The chain recombines TRBV9 with TRBJ2-1; 9 positions match TRBD1. In germline, CDR1 is SGDLS, CDR2 YYNGEE. The length of the CDR3 is 19 residues. J gave up 3 bases and V 4 bases, and 17 bases lay outside the gene matches.